These 9 T cell receptor beta chains came from one sample sequenced in a study of T cells in Graves' hyperthyroidism and ophthalmopathy. It was RNA transcripts that yielded the amplified TCR beta CDR3 regions. RT-PCR in the first round (using the HTBI primer set) targeted the TCR CDR3. MiXCR was run by TCRdb on the multiplex PCR reads, yielding one entry per CDR3 protein. The data hold a few hundred thousand distinct CDR3 sequences, with approximately 18% observed a single time. Specimen: blood. Receptors originate from a woman aged 40-49 years with Graves' ophthalmopathy.

This clonotype was seen repeatedly, ten times or more. The chain links TRBV28 to TRBJ1-1; a weak D match, TRBD1 (5 bases). The CDR3 runs to 14 residues. The germline V gene has CDR1 MDHEN and CDR2 SYDVKM. Between the trimmed V and J ends, which lost 1 base and 1 base, there was a span of 7 bases. The CDR3: CASSLYTGNTEAFF. The CDR3 region has the DNA TGTGCCAGCAGTTTATATACAGGGAACACTGAAGCTTTCTTT.

This rearrangement joins TRBV20-1 to TRBJ2-7; 13 bases line up with TRBD2. Germline V lookup: CDR1 DFQATT, CDR2 SNEGSKA (reference sequence). The junction had 4 bases not matched to a gene; V was cut back by 2 bases and J by 0 bases. The CDR3 sequence is 16 residues long. The CDR3 DNA follows: TGCAGTGCTAGACCACTAGCGGGAGGGGTCTCCTACGAGCAGTACTTC. It specifies CSARPLAGGVSYEQYF.

This sequence joins TRBV12-3 or TRBV12-4 and TRBJ2-7; 9 nucleotides agree with TRBD1. The CDR3 covers 15 residues. V shed 7 bases, J shed 7 bases, and the junction held 14 bases outside the gene matches. CDR3 in amino acids: CASTSGTGRGHEQYF. CDR3 nucleotide sequence: TGTGCCAGCACCAGCGGGACAGGGAGGGGGCATGAGCAGTACTTC.

This clonotype was counted ten times or more. The chain recombines TRBV9 with TRBJ2-7; TRBD2 matches 7 bases. From germline, CDR1 is SGDLS and CDR2 YYNGEE. The CDR3 runs 14 residues. The V gene end was trimmed by 4 bases and the J gene end by 0 bases; junction bases not matched to a gene: 4. CDR3 bases: TGTGCCAGCAGCCCGGGGGGTCCCTCCTACGAGCAGTACTTC. It yields the protein CASSPGGPSYEQYF.

This clonotype was counted many times. This chain joins TRBV24-1 and TRBJ2-6, with a weak D call TRBD1 (7 bases). The CDR3 has 15 residues. With 9 bases removed from V and 2 bases from J, the gap between germline ends came to 13 bases. Per germline, CDR1 KGHDR and CDR2 SFDVKD. The CDR3 is CATAQGGPGANVLTF. The DNA of the CDR3 is TGTGCCACCGCTCAGGGGGGCCCTGGGGCCAACGTCCTGACTTTC.

This clonotype occurred many times. The chain couples TRBV7-2 to TRBJ1-6, with 7 positions matching TRBD1. CDR3 length equals 15 residues. Trimming took 5 bases from V and 6 from J; bases not matched to a gene: 7. The germline gives CDR1 SGHTA, CDR2 FQGNSA. The CDR3 coding sequence is TGTGCCAGCAGCGGACGGGACAGCATTAATTCACCCCTCCACTTT. Its protein is CASSGRDSINSPLHF.

This clonotype was recorded a few times. This chain uses TRBV30 with TRBJ2-7, with a weak D call TRBD1 (6 bases). Trimming left V 4 bases short and J 4 bases short, with 14 bases between. The CDR3 consists of 13 residues. Looked up from germline, CDR1 is GTSNPN and CDR2 is SVGIG (reference sequence). CDR3 sequence: CAWTRTEKYEQYF. CDR3 bases: TGTGCCTGGACTCGGACAGAGAAGTACGAGCAGTACTTC.

This clonotype was picked up many times. This sequence joins TRBV28 and TRBJ1-5; the D gene is possibly TRBD1 (6 bases). Germline CDR1 is MDHEN and CDR2 is SYDVKM. This CDR3 is 15 amino acids long. Between the trimmed V and J ends, which lost 5 bases and 1 base, there was a span of 12 bases. The CDR3 DNA follows: TGTGCCAGCAGTCCTGTACAGGGAAGCAATCAGCCCCAGCATTTT. The encoded protein is CASSPVQGSNQPQHF. Combining the CDR3 with reference TRBV28 and TRBJ1-5 gives the whole variable domain DVKVTQSSRYLVKRTGEKVFLECVQDMDHENMFWYRQDPGLGLRLIYFSYDVKMKEKGDIPEGYSVSREKKERFSLILESASTNQTSMYLCASSPVQGSNQPQHFGDGTRLSIL.

This clonotype was counted at least ten times. This sequence joins TRBV7-2 and TRBJ2-7; 8 nucleotides agree with TRBD2. The CDR3 runs 15 residues. CDR1 and CDR2 from the germline V gene are SGHTA and FQGNSA. V was pared by 2 bases and J by 6 bases, with 9 bases of the junction left unmatched. The CDR3 sequence: CASSLRGAGVFEQYF. CDR3 DNA sequence: TGTGCCAGCAGCTTAAGGGGAGCGGGAGTCTTCGAGCAGTACTTC.